A selection of T cell receptor beta chains follows, all from one sample in a study of T cell repertoires in cytomegalovirus infection. No cognate antigen is known for these TCRs. From the reads, TCRdb called clonotypes with MiXCR, one entry per CDR3 protein. The sample consists of around 100,000 distinct CDR3 sequences, around 31% of them appearing once. The sequencing used CD8+ T cells from cultured PBMCs, collected from culture after CMV antigen stimulation. These receptors were taken from a human donor in good health (CMV status not recorded). Some clones in this sample may be carry-over from other donors' samples. Both conserved end residues are part of each CDR3. Each record gives: J gene, V gene, clone size, D gene, CDR3 DNA, CDR3 protein. The D gene is left open where the match is weak. Clone size is given for some rows only: seen once, a few or many times, or a class if the clone is expanded.

TRBJ2-2 TRBV4-2 - TRBD2 TGTGCCAGCAGCCAAGAGGAGCGGGGGGGCCACGGGGAGCTGTTTTTT CASSQEERGGHGELFF
TRBJ2-5 TRBV12-3/TRBV12-4 many - TGTGCCAGCAGTCTCCGGGACGGTGAACGGACCCAGTACTTC CASSLRDGERTQYF
TRBJ2-1 TRBV7-9 - - TGTGCCAGCAGCAGTCGGTGGGATGAGCAGTTCTTC CASSSRWDEQFF
TRBJ1-1 TRBV11-2 - - TGTGCCAGCAGGGAGAGAGACGCTGAAGCTTTCTTT CASRERDAEAFF
TRBJ1-5 TRBV6-2/TRBV6-3 few - TGTGCCAGCAGTTACACGCAGGGGCGATATAGCAATCAGCCCCAGCATTTT CASSYTQGRYSNQPQHF
TRBJ1-1 TRBV6-5 - TRBD1 TGTGCCAGCAGACCCGACGGTCAGGGGGCCACTGAAGCTTTCTTT CASRPDGQGATEAFF
TRBJ2-7 TRBV29-1 - - TGCAGCGTGGGGGACGGTAAATCCTACGAGCAGTACTTC CSVGDGKSYEQYF
TRBJ2-1 TRBV4-1 many - TGCGCCAGCAGCCAAGGAGAGGTGGGCTATGAGCAGTTCTTC CASSQGEVGYEQFF
TRBJ2-3 TRBV27 - - TGTGCCAGCAGTCGGGGCCGGTTGGATACGCAGTATTTT CASSRGRLDTQYF
TRBJ2-1 TRBV6-1 - TRBD1 TGTGCCAGCACCTGGGACAGAACCTCCTACAATGAGCAGTTCTTC CASTWDRTSYNEQFF
TRBJ1-5 TRBV10-3 - TRBD1 TGTGCCATCAGTGATGGCGGTGGGACAGGGTCGAGTCAGCCCCAGCATTTT CAISDGGGTGSSQPQHF
TRBJ2-7 TRBV7-9 - TRBD2 TGTGCCAGCAGCTTAGTGGGTGCGGGGGGCAGCTACGAGCAGTACTTC CASSLVGAGGSYEQYF
TRBJ2-5 TRBV11-2 - TRBD2 TGTGCCAGCAGCCTGACTAGCGGGGGAATCCAAGAGACCCAGTACTTC CASSLTSGGIQETQYF
TRBJ1-1 TRBV7-9 - TRBD1 TGTGCCAGCAGCTCTACAGGGGGCTACACTGAAGCTTTCTTT CASSSTGGYTEAFF
TRBJ1-6 TRBV7-9 few - TGTGCCAGCAGCCGGACAGCAGAACATCTAAATTCACCCCTCCACTTT CASSRTAEHLNSPLHF
TRBJ2-7 TRBV20-1 few TRBD1 TGCAGTGCGAGAGACAGGGGGCAAACCTACGAGCAGTACTTC CSARDRGQTYEQYF
TRBJ2-1 TRBV5-6 once - TGTGCCAGCAGCTTGGGTCGTTCGGGGTCGCAGTTCTTC CASSLGRSGSQFF
TRBJ2-3 TRBV7-9 many - TGTGCCAGCAGCGGATTCTACAGGGGGGGCTATGGCACAGATACGCAGTATTTT CASSGFYRGGYGTDTQYF
TRBJ2-7 TRBV29-1 - - TGCAGCGTTGTCGCCTGGGACGCTCCCTCCTACGAGCAGTACTTC CSVVAWDAPSYEQYF
TRBJ2-1 TRBV29-1 - TRBD2 TGCAGCGCTAACCCCCGGGAGGGCAATGAGCAGTTCTTC CSANPREGNEQFF
TRBJ2-1 TRBV6-2/TRBV6-3 - TRBD1 TGTGCCAGCAGTAGGACAGGGGGCTTTTTTGATGAGCAGTTCTTC CASSRTGGFFDEQFF
TRBJ1-4 TRBV11-2 - TRBD1 TGTGCCAGCAGCCGCAACAGGGGTTACGAAAAACTGTTTTTT CASSRNRGYEKLFF
TRBJ1-1 TRBV5-1 few - TGCGCCAGCAGCTGGGGGGACACTGAAGCTTTCTTT CASSWGDTEAFF
TRBJ2-7 TRBV27 - - TGTGCCAGCAGTCCCCTCGAAGCTCAGAGCTCCTACGAGCAGTACTTC CASSPLEAQSSYEQYF
TRBJ2-3 TRBV28 few - TGTGCCAGCACTTTAGAAGGGGGTCGGTCTCCAGATACGCAGTATTTT CASTLEGGRSPDTQYF
TRBJ2-1 TRBV7-2 many - TGTGCCAGCAGCTTCCCCTTGCGGGGGCGCCTCACCTCGCTCAATGAGCAGTTCTTC CASSFPLRGRLTSLNEQFF
TRBJ2-1 TRBV6-1 - TRBD2 TGTGCCAGCAGTGAATGGTCTAGCGGGGCCGCTAGCTCCTACAATGAGCAGTTCTTC CASSEWSSGAASSYNEQFF
TRBJ2-7 TRBV7-8 few - TGTGCCAGCAGCTTAGCCGGGACTTTAGGGCCCTACGAGCAGTACTTC CASSLAGTLGPYEQYF
TRBJ1-1 TRBV7-9 - - TGTGCCAGCTTCCAGGGCCAGTCGAACACTGAAGCTTTCTTT CASFQGQSNTEAFF
TRBJ1-4 TRBV2 few - TGTGCCAGCAGTGACCCAGGGGCACGAGGTGAAAAACTGTTTTTT CASSDPGARGEKLFF
TRBJ2-2 TRBV6-8 - - TGTGCCAGCACATCCCCGGGGTACGGGCCGAACACCGGGGAGCTGTTTTTT CASTSPGYGPNTGELFF
TRBJ2-1 TRBV7-3 - - TGTGCCAGCAGCTTAACCCGGGCAGCCCGATACAATGAGCAGTTCTTC CASSLTRAARYNEQFF
TRBJ2-7 TRBV7-9 once - TGTGCCAGCAGCTTAGGGGACACCGAGCAGTACTTC CASSLGDTEQYF
TRBJ1-5 TRBV19 - - TGTGCCAGTAGTGTCAGGGGCAGTCAGCCCCAGCATTTT CASSVRGSQPQHF
TRBJ2-1 TRBV7-6 few TRBD1 TGTGCCAGCAGCTTTGCCCAGGGGGCCTACAATGAGCAGTTCTTC CASSFAQGAYNEQFF
TRBJ2-2 TRBV10-3 - TRBD1 TGTGCCATCAGTGAGCCCGCGGAGGGACACCCGGGACAGGGCTCCACCGGGGAGCTGTTTTTT CAISEPAEGHPGQGSTGELFF